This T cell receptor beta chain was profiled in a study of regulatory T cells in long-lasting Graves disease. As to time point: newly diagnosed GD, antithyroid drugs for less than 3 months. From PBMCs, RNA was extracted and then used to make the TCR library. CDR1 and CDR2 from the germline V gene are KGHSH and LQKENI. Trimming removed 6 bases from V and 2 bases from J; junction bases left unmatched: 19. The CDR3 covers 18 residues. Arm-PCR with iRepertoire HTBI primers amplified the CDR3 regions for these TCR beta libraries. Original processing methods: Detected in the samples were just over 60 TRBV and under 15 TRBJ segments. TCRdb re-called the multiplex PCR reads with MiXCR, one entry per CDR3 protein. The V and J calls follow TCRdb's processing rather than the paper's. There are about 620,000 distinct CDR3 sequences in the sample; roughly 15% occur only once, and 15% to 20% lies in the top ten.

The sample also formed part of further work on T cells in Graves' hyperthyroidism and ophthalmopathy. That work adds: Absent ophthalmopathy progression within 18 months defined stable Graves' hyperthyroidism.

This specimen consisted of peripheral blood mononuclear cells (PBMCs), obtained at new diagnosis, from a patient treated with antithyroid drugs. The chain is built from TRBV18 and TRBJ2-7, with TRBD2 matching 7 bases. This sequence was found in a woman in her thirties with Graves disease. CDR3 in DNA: TGTGCCAGCTCTCCCCGGGGGTTAGCGGGTACCTCGGCCTACGAGCAGTACTTC. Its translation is CASSPRGLAGTSAYEQYF.